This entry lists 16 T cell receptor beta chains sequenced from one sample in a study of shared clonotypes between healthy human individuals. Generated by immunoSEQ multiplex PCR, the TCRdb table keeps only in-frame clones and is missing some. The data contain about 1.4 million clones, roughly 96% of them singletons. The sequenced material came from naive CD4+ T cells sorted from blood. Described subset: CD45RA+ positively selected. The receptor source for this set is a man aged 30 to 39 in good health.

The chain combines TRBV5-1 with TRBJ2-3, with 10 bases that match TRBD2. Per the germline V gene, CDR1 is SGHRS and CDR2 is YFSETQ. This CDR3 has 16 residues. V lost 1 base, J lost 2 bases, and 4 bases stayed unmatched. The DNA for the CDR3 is TGCGCCAGCAGCTTGCTAGCGGGAGTCCCCACAGATACGCAGTATTTT. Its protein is CASSLLAGVPTDTQYF. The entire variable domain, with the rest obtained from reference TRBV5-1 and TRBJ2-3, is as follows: KAGVTQTPRYLIKTRGQQVTLSCSPISGHRSVSWYQQTPGQGLQFLFEYFSETQRNKGNFPGRFSGRQFSNSRSEMNVSTLELGDSALYLCASSLLAGVPTDTQYFGPGTRLTVL.

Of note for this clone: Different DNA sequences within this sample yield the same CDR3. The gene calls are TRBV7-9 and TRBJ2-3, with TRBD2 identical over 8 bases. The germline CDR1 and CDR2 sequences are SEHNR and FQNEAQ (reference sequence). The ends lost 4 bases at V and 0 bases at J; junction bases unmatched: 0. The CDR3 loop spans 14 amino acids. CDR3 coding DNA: TGTGCCAGCAGCTCTAGCGGGAGCACAGATACGCAGTATTTT. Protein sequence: CASSSSGSTDTQYF.

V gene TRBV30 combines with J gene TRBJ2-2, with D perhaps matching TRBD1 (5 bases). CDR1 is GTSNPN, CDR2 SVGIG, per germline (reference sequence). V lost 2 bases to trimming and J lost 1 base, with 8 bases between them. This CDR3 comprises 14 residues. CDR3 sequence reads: CAWSPGQNTGELFF. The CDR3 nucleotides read TGTGCCTGGAGTCCAGGGCAGAACACCGGGGAGCTGTTTTTT.

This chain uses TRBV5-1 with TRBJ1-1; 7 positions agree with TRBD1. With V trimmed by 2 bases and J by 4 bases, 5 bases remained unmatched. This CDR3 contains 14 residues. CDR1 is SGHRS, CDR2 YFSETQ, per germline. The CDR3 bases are TGCGCCAGCAGCTTCCAACAGGGGAGCACTGAAGCTTTCTTT. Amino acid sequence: CASSFQQGSTEAFF.

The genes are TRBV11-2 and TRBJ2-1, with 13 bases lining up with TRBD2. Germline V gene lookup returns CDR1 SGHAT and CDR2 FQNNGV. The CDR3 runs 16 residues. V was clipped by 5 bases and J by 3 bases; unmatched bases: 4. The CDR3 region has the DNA TGTGCCAGCAGCCCTAGACTAGCGGGAGGCTACAATGAGCAGTTCTTC. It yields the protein CASSPRLAGGYNEQFF.

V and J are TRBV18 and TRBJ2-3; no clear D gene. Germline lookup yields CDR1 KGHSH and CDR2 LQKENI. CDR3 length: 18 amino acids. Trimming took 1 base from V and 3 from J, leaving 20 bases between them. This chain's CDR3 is CASSPLPGRTAETDTQYF. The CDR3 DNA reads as TGTGCCAGCTCACCACTTCCCGGAAGAACGGCGGAAACAGATACGCAGTATTTT.

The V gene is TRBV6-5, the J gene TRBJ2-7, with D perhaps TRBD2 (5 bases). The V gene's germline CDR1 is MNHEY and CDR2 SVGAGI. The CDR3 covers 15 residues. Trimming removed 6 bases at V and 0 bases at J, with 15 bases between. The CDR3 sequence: CASRLQMGSSYEQYF. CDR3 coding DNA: TGTGCCAGCAGACTACAGATGGGGAGCTCCTACGAGCAGTACTTC.

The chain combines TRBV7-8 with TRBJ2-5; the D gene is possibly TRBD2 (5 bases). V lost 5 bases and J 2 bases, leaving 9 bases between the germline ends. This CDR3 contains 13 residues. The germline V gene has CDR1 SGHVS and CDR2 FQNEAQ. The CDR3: CASSRGLQETQYF. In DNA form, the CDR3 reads TGTGCCAGCAGCCGAGGACTGCAAGAGACCCAGTACTTC.

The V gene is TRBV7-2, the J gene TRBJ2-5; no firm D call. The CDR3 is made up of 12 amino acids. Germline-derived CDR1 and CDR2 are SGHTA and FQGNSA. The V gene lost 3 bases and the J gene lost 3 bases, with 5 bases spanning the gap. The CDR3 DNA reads TGTGCCAGCAGCTTCGGAGAAGAGACCCAGTACTTC. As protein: CASSFGEETQYF.

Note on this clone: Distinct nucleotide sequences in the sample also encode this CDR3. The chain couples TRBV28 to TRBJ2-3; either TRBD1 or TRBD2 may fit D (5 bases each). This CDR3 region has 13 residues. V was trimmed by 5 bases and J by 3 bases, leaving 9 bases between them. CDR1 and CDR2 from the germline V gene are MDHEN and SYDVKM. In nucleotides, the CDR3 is TGTGCCAGCAGTCTAGGGACGACAGATACGCAGTATTTT. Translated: CASSLGTTDTQYF. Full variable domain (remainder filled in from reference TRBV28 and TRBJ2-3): DVKVTQSSRYLVKRTGEKVFLECVQDMDHENMFWYRQDPGLGLRLIYFSYDVKMKEKGDIPEGYSVSREKKERFSLILESASTNQTSMYLCASSLGTTDTQYFGPGTRLTVL.

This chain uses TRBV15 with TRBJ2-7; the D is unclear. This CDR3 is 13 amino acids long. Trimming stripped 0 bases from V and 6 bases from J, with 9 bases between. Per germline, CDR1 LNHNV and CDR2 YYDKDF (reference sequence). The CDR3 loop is CATSRDEWGEQYF. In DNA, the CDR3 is TGTGCCACCAGCAGAGATGAGTGGGGCGAGCAGTACTTC.

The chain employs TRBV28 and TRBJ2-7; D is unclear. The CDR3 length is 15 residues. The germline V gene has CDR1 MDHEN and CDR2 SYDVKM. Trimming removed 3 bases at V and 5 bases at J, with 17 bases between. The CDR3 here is CASSFVDTTEDEQYF. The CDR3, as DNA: TGTGCCAGCAGTTTTGTCGACACAACCGAAGACGAGCAGTACTTC.

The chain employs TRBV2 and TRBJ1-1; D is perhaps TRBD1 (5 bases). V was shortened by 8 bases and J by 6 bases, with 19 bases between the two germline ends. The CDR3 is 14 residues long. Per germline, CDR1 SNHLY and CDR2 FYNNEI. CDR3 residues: CASDEGSSNAEAFF. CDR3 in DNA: TGTGCCAGCGACGAGGGGAGCTCTAACGCTGAAGCTTTCTTT.

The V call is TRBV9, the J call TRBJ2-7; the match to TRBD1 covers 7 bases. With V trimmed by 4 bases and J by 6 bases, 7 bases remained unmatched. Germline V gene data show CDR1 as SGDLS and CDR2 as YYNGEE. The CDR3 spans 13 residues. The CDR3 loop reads CASSQRQGSEQYF. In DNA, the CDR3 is TGTGCCAGCAGCCAAAGACAGGGATCCGAGCAGTACTTC.

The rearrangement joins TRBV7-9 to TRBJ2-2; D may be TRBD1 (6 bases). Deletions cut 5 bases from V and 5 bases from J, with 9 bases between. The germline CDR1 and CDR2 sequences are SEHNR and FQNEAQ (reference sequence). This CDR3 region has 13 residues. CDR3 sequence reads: CASSHRDTGELFF. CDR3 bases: TGTGCCAGCAGCCACAGGGATACCGGGGAGCTGTTTTTT. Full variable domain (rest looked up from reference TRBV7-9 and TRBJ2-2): DTGVSQNPRHKITKRGQNVTFRCDPISEHNRLYWYRQTLGQGPEFLTYFQNEAQLEKSRLLSDRFSAERPKGSFSTLEIQRTEQGDSAMYLCASSHRDTGELFFGEGSRLTVL.

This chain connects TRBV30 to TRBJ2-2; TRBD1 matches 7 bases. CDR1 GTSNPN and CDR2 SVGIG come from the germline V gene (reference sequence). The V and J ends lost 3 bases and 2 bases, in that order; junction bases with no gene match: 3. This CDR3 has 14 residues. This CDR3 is CAWRDRINTGELFF. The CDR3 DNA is TGTGCCTGGAGGGACAGGATTAACACCGGGGAGCTGTTTTTT.